This T cell receptor (beta chain) comes out of a study of T cell responses to AZD1222 COVID-19 vaccine. Study results and caveats: Baseline antibody screening turned up just a handful of seropositive AZD1222 recipients. After the peak T cell response, and only then, were repertoires sampled.

The CDR3 covers 16 residues. Germline V CDR1 and CDR2: LGHDT, YNNKEL (reference sequence). Trimming stripped 1 base from V and 2 bases from J, with 12 bases between. Libraries were prepared by immunoSEQ multiplex PCR; TCRdb keeps only in-frame clonotypes and omits some of them. Of 20,000 to 30,000 clones in the sample, around 90% were seen once. To note about this clone: Its antigen is unidentified.

The clonotype was recovered from an adult who received the AZD1222 COVID-19 vaccine. This chain joins TRBV3-1 (or the pseudogene TRBV3-2) and TRBJ1-3; tentative D call: TRBD1 (5 bases). This specimen was peripheral blood, taken 28 days after the second AZD1222 dose. CDR3 sequence reads: CASSQGSRATGNTIYF. CDR3 sequence (DNA): TGTGCCAGCAGCCAAGGCTCCAGGGCCACTGGAAACACCATATATTTT.